This T cell receptor (beta chain) was documented in a study of early T cells in non-severe SARS-CoV-2 infection. A single record per CDR3 protein comes from TCRdb applying MiXCR to the 5' RACE reads. The sample contains about 30,000 distinct CDR3 sequences, about 5.8% of which appear only once. This CDR3 has 12 residues. The germline V and J ends were trimmed by 2 bases and 5 bases, with 6 bases remaining between them. CDR1 ENHRY and CDR2 SYGVKD come from the germline V gene. This clonotype counts as medium-sized. Material for sequencing was whole blood. This TCR derives from an adult who was a healthcare worker with PCR-confirmed SARS-CoV-2 infection or an uninfected control (not recorded which). The V and J genes are TRBV10-3 and TRBJ2-5; weak D call: TRBD2 (6 bases). CDR3 in amino acids: CAISERGETQYF. CDR3 nucleotide sequence: TGTGCCATCAGTGAGCGGGGGGAGACCCAGTACTTC.